This entry describes one T cell receptor (beta chain). Its antigen is unknown. The data derive from a study of CD4+ T cells in melanoma. Study findings and constraints: In melanoma, neoantigen-specific CD4+ T cells reportedly differed in differentiation state. CD8+ T cell, macrophage and B cell function reportedly correlated with neoantigen-specific CD4+ T cells.

Trimming cost V 4 bases and J 5 bases, with 17 bases left between them. CDR1 SGHAT and CDR2 FQNNGV come from the germline V gene. The length of the CDR3 is 15 residues. The data were produced by immunoSEQ multiplex PCR, yet TCRdb's version contains in-frame clones alone and is incomplete. This sample has about 110,000 clones, with about 90% found just once. This TCR derives from a human donor with melanoma. The chain recombines TRBV11-2 with TRBJ2-5, with a possible D match to TRBD1 (7 bases). The sequencing input was peripheral blood. CDR3 loop: CASSSRRAGGETQYF. The CDR3 DNA sequence: TGTGCCAGCAGCTCCCGGCGGGCAGGGGGGGAGACCCAGTACTTC.